Sequencing of this T cell receptor beta chain was carried out in a study of blood T cells in healthy people across ages. The study recruited healthy Caucasian donors from Russia who were aged about 6 to 90. Every sample had a minimum of 6 million PBMCs isolated. A second roughly 6 to 12 cycle PCR used barcoded and J-beta primers. TCRdb used MiXCR to reprocess the 5' RACE reads, holding one entry per CDR3 protein. This sample yields 550,000 to 750,000 distinct CDR3 sequences, of which around a fifth are seen a single time; more than 3% belongs to the top ten. Points from the study as a whole: Diversity was estimated from one million T cells, and these estimates were considered underestimates.

Remarks on this clonotype: The antigen is undetermined.

There are 13 residues in the CDR3. The germline gives CDR1 MNHEY, CDR2 SVGAGI. V was clipped by 2 bases and J by 5 bases, with 9 bases between them. The specimen was blood. This receptor was obtained from a man aged 65 to 79 in good health. The chain couples TRBV6-5 to TRBJ1-1, with a possible D match to TRBD1 (5 bases). CDR3 residues: CASSYPEGTEAFF. The CDR3 coding sequence is TGTGCCAGCAGTTACCCGGAGGGGACTGAAGCTTTCTTT.